The present T cell receptor beta chain was sequenced within a study of blood T cell repertoires in COVID-19. Across the whole study: COVID-19 samples collected from the United States, Italy and Spain covered acute and convalescent phases. PBMCs, B-cell-depleted T cells, or T cells were the source of the cDNA or gDNA that made up the material.

The CDR3 spans 15 residues. Germline loops: CDR1 SSHAT, CDR2 FNYEAQ (reference sequence). V trimming: 5 bases; J trimming: 5 bases; junction bases outside the gene matches: 7. In the original analysis: Amplifying reference gene primers gave estimates of nucleated cell counts. The repertoire was sequenced with immunoSEQ multiplex PCR; TCRdb's copy has only in-frame clones and lacks some. V and J calls and clone size are copied from that table; D and trimming were computed from the DNA. The data hold 200,000 or so clones, with 65% to 90% observed a single time. Grouping used clinical history reported by participants in a survey and questionnaire.

The sequencing sample was made of PBMCs or T cells enriched from blood (not recorded which). This sequence originates from a woman between 35 and 50 years old with acute COVID-19. This sequence joins TRBV7-7 and TRBJ2-3, with 10 bases identical to TRBD2. CDR3 in DNA: TGTGCCAGCAGCCCGTGGACTAGCGGACAAGATACGCAGTATTTT. Encoded protein: CASSPWTSGQDTQYF.